This is a list of T cell receptor beta chains from one sample in a study of cytomegalovirus exposure and HLA in healthy donors. The repertoire was sequenced with immunoSEQ multiplex PCR; TCRdb's copy has only in-frame clones and lacks some. Reported are tens of thousands of clones; the ten largest clones contain 3% to 4%. Material for sequencing was PBMCs. The receptors come from a female donor in good health and CMV-seropositive. The CDR3 runs from the conserved cysteine through the conserved F or W. A D gene is named only where the DNA matches it firmly.

d_call	j_call	v_call	cdr3_nt	cdr3_aa
TRBD2	TRBJ2-3	TRBV6-5	TGTGCCAGCAGTTACCAACAGCGGGGGGCGGATACGCAGTATTTT	CASSYQQRGADTQYF
-	TRBJ2-7	TRBV19	TGTGCCAGTTCAATGACAGGCTCCTACGAGCAGTACTTC	CASSMTGSYEQYF
-	TRBJ1-5	TRBV28	TGTGCCAGCAGTTTGACCAGGGCTGAACAGCCCCAGCATTTT	CASSLTRAEQPQHF
TRBD1	TRBJ2-7	TRBV7-8	TGTGCCAGCAGCCCGAGGCCTTGGACAGGTAACGAGCAGTACTTC	CASSPRPWTGNEQYF
-	TRBJ1-1	TRBV5-1	TGCGCCAGCAGCTTGTCTTTTTTTGGCTCGACAATGAACACTGAAGCTTTCTTT	CASSLSFFGSTMNTEAFF
TRBD2	TRBJ2-7	TRBV6-5	TGTGCCAGCAGTTCCGTTAGCGGGACCGCCTACGAGCAGTACTTC	CASSSVSGTAYEQYF
TRBD1	TRBJ1-2	TRBV15	TGTGCCACCAGCAGGGGACAGGGGGAAGGCTACACCTTC	CATSRGQGEGYTF
TRBD2	TRBJ2-4	TRBV5-1	TGCGCCAGCAGCTTGGTGTGGTCGGCGGGAGGCGCCAAAAACATTCAGTACTTC	CASSLVWSAGGAKNIQYF
-	TRBJ2-7	TRBV6-6	TGTGCCAGCAGTTCCTTCTCCTACGAGCAGTACTTC	CASSSFSYEQYF
-	TRBJ1-2	TRBV18	TGTGCCAGCTCCCCAGAGCACCGGACTAGTGGCTACACCTTC	CASSPEHRTSGYTF
TRBD2	TRBJ2-5	TRBV9	TGTGCCAGCAGCGCCACTAGCGGGGGGGTCCAAGAGACCCAGTACTTC	CASSATSGGVQETQYF
-	TRBJ2-1	TRBV5-4	TGTGCCAGCAGCTGGCGGCACCGGGCCTACAATGAGCAGTTCTTC	CASSWRHRAYNEQFF
TRBD1	TRBJ2-1	TRBV6-1	TGTGCCAGCAGTGAGCCGGGACAGGGTTTCGTTGAGCAGTTCTTC	CASSEPGQGFVEQFF
-	TRBJ1-3	TRBV15	TGTGCCACCAGCAGAGATAGGGGCACAGGGAGCGGAAACACCATATATTTT	CATSRDRGTGSGNTIYF
TRBD1	TRBJ1-2	TRBV27	TGTGCCAGCAGTTCGACAGGGTTCCACTATGGCTACACCTTC	CASSSTGFHYGYTF
-	TRBJ2-1	TRBV6-1	TGTGCCAGCAGGGAGAACTACAATGAGCAGTTCTTC	CASRENYNEQFF
TRBD2	TRBJ2-2	TRBV18	TGTGCCAGCTCACCCCCCGGGGGACTAGCCTTCACCGGGGAGCTGTTTTTT	CASSPPGGLAFTGELFF
-	TRBJ1-1	TRBV6-4	TGTGCCAGCAGTGACTCGTCCAGGGGTAGGACTGAAGCTTTCTTT	CASSDSSRGRTEAFF
TRBD1	TRBJ1-5	TRBV11-3	TGTGCCAGCAGCCCCGACAGGGGAGTAAATAGCAATCAGCCCCAGCATTTT	CASSPDRGVNSNQPQHF
TRBD1	TRBJ1-6	TRBV6-5	TGTGCCAGCAGTTACTGGGCCGGGACAGTCGGTTCACCCCTCCACTTT	CASSYWAGTVGSPLHF
-	TRBJ2-3	TRBV4-1	TGCGCCAGCAGCCAAGATTCCGCAGATACGCAGTATTTT	CASSQDSADTQYF
TRBD1	TRBJ1-2	TRBV27	TGTGCCAGCAGTCCGGGACAGGGATATGGCTACACCTTC	CASSPGQGYGYTF
-	TRBJ2-5	TRBV5-1	TGCGCCAGCAGCTTGGATGGTAGTATTCAAGAGACCCAGTACTTC	CASSLDGSIQETQYF
-	TRBJ2-6	TRBV4-3	TGCGCCAGCAGATCCTACAGGGTTTCCGGGGCCAACGTCCTGACTTTC	CASRSYRVSGANVLTF
TRBD1	TRBJ2-7	TRBV5-1	TGCGCCAGCAGCCGAGGACAGGAAAGCTCCTACGAGCAGTACTTC	CASSRGQESSYEQYF
TRBD2	TRBJ2-1	TRBV5-1	TGCGCCAGCAGCTTGGGTAGCGGGACATACAATGAGCAGTTCTTC	CASSLGSGTYNEQFF
-	TRBJ1-1	TRBV18	TGTGCCAGCTCACCACCTGTGAAGAGTACTGAAGCTTTCTTT	CASSPPVKSTEAFF